A selection of T cell receptor beta chains follows, all from one sample in a study of control samples from healthy donors and cancer patients. Assay used: immunoSEQ multiplex PCR; TCRdb lists only in-frame clones, some missing. The sample lists about 89,000 clones; 86% were seen once. Sequencing used blood. Source of these receptors: a man in his thirties or forties in good health. The conserved cysteine and the conserved F or W are not part of the CDR3 here. The D gene is left open where the match is weak.

>TRBV6-1|NA|TRBJ2-2
ASSDRGPPNTGELF
>TRBV18|NA|TRBJ1-1
ASSPSRSREAF
>TRBV6-5|NA|TRBJ1-6
ASRDSYNSPLH
>TRBV11-3|TRBD1|TRBJ2-5
ASSLAGQSQETQY
>TRBV5-1|NA|TRBJ1-4
ASSLTLGGPNEKLF
>TRBV4-1|TRBD1|TRBJ1-6
ASSQDRDRGHERSPLH
>TRBV15|NA|TRBJ1-5
ATSRRQAADNQPQH
>TRBV24-1|NA|TRBJ2-3
ATSDPSFTDTQY
>TRBV24-1|TRBD1|TRBJ2-2
ATSDRTGPGELF
>TRBV7-2|TRBD1|TRBJ2-1
ASSPDRGSYNEQF
>TRBV3-1/TRBV3-2|TRBD2|TRBJ2-5
ASSQEEGRGETQY
>TRBV7-2|NA|TRBJ2-1
ASHAYNEQF
>TRBV2|NA|TRBJ2-7
ASSLGTKGYEQY
>TRBV10-3|TRBD2|TRBJ2-1
AISERIAGGPRNEQF
>TRBV5-7|TRBD1|TRBJ1-1
ASSFGTGGPMNTEAF
>TRBV27|TRBD1|TRBJ1-5
ASSSGQGLGNQPQH
>TRBV5-1|NA|TRBJ2-7
ASSFDSGSSYEQY
>TRBV15|NA|TRBJ1-6
ATSRREGNSPLH
>TRBV6-6|NA|TRBJ2-1
ATTEPGRNEQF
>TRBV7-9|NA|TRBJ1-2
ASSFTREPERITNYGYT
>TRBV7-2|TRBD1|TRBJ1-2
ASSLVQGNYGYT
>TRBV7-3|TRBD2|TRBJ2-5
ASRPSGGPQETQY
>TRBV24-1|TRBD1|TRBJ2-1
ATSDSGTGGYNEQF
>TRBV4-1|NA|TRBJ2-3
ASSQGTIVDTQY
>TRBV2|TRBD1|TRBJ2-7
ASSRGPYEQY
>TRBV7-2|TRBD1|TRBJ1-6
ASSLDRTGGSPLH
>TRBV6-5|NA|TRBJ1-5
ASSYSTGQPQH
>TRBV30|NA|TRBJ1-2
ACQPGLVGYT
>TRBV7-8|NA|TRBJ1-3
ASSLVRRGAGNTIY
>TRBV14|NA|TRBJ1-6
ASSQNGYSYNSPLH
>TRBV28|TRBD1|TRBJ1-1
ASSSGQGDTEAF
>TRBV30|TRBD1|TRBJ1-3
AWSIADRGD
>TRBV29-1|NA|TRBJ2-2
SVEDIRTTNTGELF
>TRBV4-1|NA|TRBJ1-2
ASTPEPGSYGYT
>TRBV30|NA|TRBJ1-1
AWSRNTEAF
>TRBV6-5|NA|TRBJ1-6
ASSIWTESRSPLH
>TRBV3-1/TRBV3-2|NA|TRBJ1-1
ASSSPQGTTEAF
>TRBV7-8|TRBD2|TRBJ2-1
ASSLEGLAGWDEQF
>TRBV5-1|NA|TRBJ2-6
ASSRDTGANVLT
>TRBV11-2|NA|TRBJ2-3
ASSLEVLADTQY
>TRBV28|NA|TRBJ1-1
ASTPPPPGEAF
>TRBV7-9|NA|TRBJ2-5
ASSQGDSGTETQY
>TRBV10-3|TRBD1|TRBJ1-6
ASRTRDSNSPLH
>TRBV19|TRBD2|TRBJ2-7
ASEGGTSGGARRY
>TRBV12-5|NA|TRBJ2-5
ASGMGRGGETQY
>TRBV30|TRBD1|TRBJ2-3
AWSVGQGWATDTQY
>TRBV25-1|TRBD1|TRBJ2-6
ASSETGGANVLT
>TRBV9|NA|TRBJ1-1
ASSVIGNTEAF
>TRBV3-1/TRBV3-2|TRBD2|TRBJ2-3
ASSQESGGPELDTQY
>TRBV11-2|NA|TRBJ2-5
ASSLSETQY
>TRBV5-1|NA|TRBJ2-5
ASSLYFGTSGMKTQY
>TRBV5-1|TRBD1|TRBJ1-2
ASSLETGRYGYT
>TRBV10-3|NA|TRBJ2-3
ATADGGPEY